This entry lists 25 T cell receptor beta chains sequenced from one sample in a study of shared clonotypes between healthy human individuals. Assay: immunoSEQ multiplex PCR; the TCRdb copy retains only in-frame clones and omits some. The data hold some 450,000 clones, with about 74% observed a single time. Sequenced sample: PBMCs. These receptor sequences come from a woman aged 40 to 50 in good health. Some clones in this sample may be carry-over from other donors' samples.

Regarding this clone: A far more abundant clone sits one base away, making this likely a read error. Other DNA sequences in the same sample also yield this CDR3. The chain carries TRBV5-6 and TRBJ1-1; D is ambiguous. Between the trimmed V and J ends, which lost 0 bases and 6 bases, there was a span of 12 bases. In germline, CDR1 is SGHDT, CDR2 YYEEEE. The CDR3 runs 14 residues. The CDR3: CASSLGGPDPEAFF. The CDR3 DNA follows: TGTGCCAGCAGCTTGGGTGGACCGGATCCTGAAGCTTTCTTT.

Comment on this clone: Since a far larger clone is one base different, this is likely a read error. Other DNA sequences in this sample translate to the same CDR3. V gene TRBV30 combines with J gene TRBJ2-2; D gene uncertain. Germline CDR1 reads GTSNPN; CDR2 reads SVGIG (reference sequence). This CDR3 region has 14 residues. The CDR3 DNA is TGCGCCTGGAGTGTACAACAGAACACCGGGGAGCTGTTTTTT. The encoded protein is CAWSVQQNTGELFF.

The rearrangement joins TRBV15 to TRBJ2-5, with 8 nucleotides matching TRBD1. Trimming at V came to 0 bases and at J to 5 bases, leaving 5 bases not matched to a gene. The CDR3 is 15 amino acids. CDR1 LNHNV and CDR2 YYDKDF come from the germline V gene (reference sequence). This CDR3 is CATSRDSGGGETQYF. The CDR3 coding sequence is TGTGCCACCAGCAGAGACTCAGGGGGCGGGGAGACCCAGTACTTC.

The chain uses TRBV28 and TRBJ2-2; D not resolved. V lost 2 bases, J lost 4 bases, and 8 bases lay in between. The CDR3 has 14 residues. The germline V gene has CDR1 MDHEN and CDR2 SYDVKM. This CDR3 reads CASSLLDGTGELFF. The CDR3 coding sequence is TGTGCCAGCAGTTTACTAGATGGCACCGGGGAGCTGTTTTTT.

A word on this clone: This sequence may be a read error, since a much larger clone differs from it by one base. The chain has TRBV4-2 and TRBJ2-2; TRBD2 aligns across 11 bases. The CDR3 runs 19 residues. CDR1 is LGHNA, CDR2 YNFKEQ, per germline. The CDR3, as DNA: TGTGCCAGCAGCCAAGTTGTTGGGCTAGCGGGAGGTAACACCGGGGAGCTGCTTTTT. It translates to CASSQVVGLAGGNTGELLF.

The chain couples TRBV7-2 to TRBJ2-3; D is unresolved. V was clipped by 4 bases and J by 6 bases, with 14 bases between them. Germline V gives CDR1 SGHTA, CDR2 FQGNSA. This CDR3 comprises 14 residues. CDR3 DNA: TGTGCCAGCAGCTCGGACCCCCAGGCGGATACGCAGTATTTT. This gives the protein CASSSDPQADTQYF.

The V and J genes are TRBV19 and TRBJ1-5; D call uncertain. The CDR3 runs to 12 residues. The V gene's germline CDR1 is LNHDA and CDR2 SQIVND (reference sequence). V was pared by 3 bases and J by 6 bases, with 6 bases between. CDR3 DNA sequence: TGTGCCAGTAGTATTATCCGTCAGCCCCAGCATTTT. Its protein product is CASSIIRQPQHF.

The gene calls are TRBV18 and TRBJ1-1; D gene uncertain. This CDR3 has 16 amino acids. Per the germline V gene, CDR1 is KGHSH and CDR2 is LQKENI. The V end was cut by 3 bases, the J end by 0 bases, with 14 bases between. CDR3: CASSPTALTVNTEAFF. CDR3 sequence (DNA): TGTGCCAGCTCACCGACTGCCTTGACCGTGAACACTGAAGCTTTCTTT.

The rearrangement joins TRBV7-9 to TRBJ1-1; D possibly corresponds to TRBD1 (5 bases). Germline V gene lookup returns CDR1 SEHNR and CDR2 FQNEAQ (reference sequence). The CDR3 length is 14 residues. V dropped 0 bases and J dropped 4 bases, with 9 bases sitting between them. CDR3 in DNA: TGTGCCAGCAGCTTAGCCGGTGGGGGCACTGAAGCTTTCTTT. Translated, it gives CASSLAGGGTEAFF.

The sample holds one count of this clone. The chain combines TRBV6-6 with TRBJ2-5; 7 nucleotides align to TRBD2. J gave up 5 bases and V 4 bases, and 4 bases lay outside the gene matches. CDR1 and CDR2 from the germline V gene are MNHNY and SVGAGI (reference sequence). The CDR3 is 13 amino acids. The CDR3 DNA sequence: TGTGCCAGCAGTTCCAGCGGGACGGAGACCCAGTACTTC. The encoded protein is CASSSSGTETQYF.

The chain joins TRBV10-1 to TRBJ2-7, with D perhaps matching TRBD1 or TRBD2 (5 bases each). V dropped 8 bases and J dropped 2 bases, with 13 bases sitting between them. The CDR3 is made up of 13 amino acids. The germline V gene has CDR1 WNHNN and CDR2 SYGVQD (reference sequence). This CDR3 reads CASGGRRAYEQYF. The CDR3 nucleotides are TGCGCCAGCGGGGGACGGCGAGCCTACGAGCAGTACTTC.

The V gene is TRBV7-8, the J gene TRBJ1-5; 8 bases map to TRBD1. Per germline, CDR1 SGHVS and CDR2 FQNEAQ. The CDR3 runs 15 residues. V shed 3 bases, J shed 4 bases, and the junction held 5 bases outside the gene matches. The CDR3: CASSFDRGRNQPQHF. In DNA, the CDR3 is TGTGCCAGCAGCTTCGACAGGGGACGGAATCAGCCCCAGCATTTT.

The chain couples TRBV7-9 to TRBJ1-2; D may be TRBD1 (5 bases). Trimming took off 1 base at V and 5 bases at J, with 8 bases between the two ends. Germline CDR1 and CDR2: SEHNR and FQNEAQ (reference sequence). This CDR3 has 13 amino acids. CDR3 amino acids: CASSLGSGYGYTF. The CDR3 DNA reads TGTGCCAGCAGCTTAGGGTCAGGGTATGGCTACACCTTC.

The chain uses TRBV11-3 and TRBJ2-2; D is perhaps TRBD2 (5 bases). Germline V gives CDR1 SGHNT, CDR2 YENEEA. Trimming took off 5 bases at V and 0 bases at J, with 10 bases between the two ends. The CDR3 is 15 amino acids. CDR3 DNA sequence: TGTGCCAGCAGCCGGGGAAGCTCGAACACCGGGGAGCTGTTTTTT. Its translation is CASSRGSSNTGELFF.

This clone was seen just once. This sequence joins TRBV19 and TRBJ2-2; no clear D gene. Germline lookup yields CDR1 LNHDA and CDR2 SQIVND (reference sequence). The CDR3 has 14 residues. V was clipped by 1 base and J by 7 bases, with 10 bases between them. The CDR3 sequence is CASSIVPLGGELFF. Written as DNA, the CDR3 is TGTGCCAGTAGTATAGTTCCCTTGGGCGGGGAGCTGTTTTTT.

The chain recombines TRBV4-1 with TRBJ1-5; a possible D gene is TRBD1 (6 bases). This CDR3 has 15 residues. Germline V gene lookup returns CDR1 MGHRA and CDR2 YSYEKL. Trimming shortened V by 3 bases and J by 6 bases, and 15 bases separated the two germline ends. Written as DNA, the CDR3 is TGCGCCAGCAGCCACAGAGCTCAGGGGAGTCAGCCCCAGCATTTT. Protein product: CASSHRAQGSQPQHF.

The rearrangement uses TRBV28 and TRBJ2-2; D is uncertain. The CDR3 totals 14 residues. Germline lookup yields CDR1 MDHEN and CDR2 SYDVKM. V was pared by 3 bases and J by 3 bases, with 8 bases between. This CDR3 reads CASSFGWHTGELFF. The CDR3 bases are TGTGCCAGCAGTTTTGGTTGGCACACCGGGGAGCTGTTTTTT.

V usage is TRBV6-1 and J usage is TRBJ2-7; 9 bases are a match to TRBD1. J was trimmed by 3 bases and V by 2 bases; bases with no gene match: 5. The CDR3 is 15 amino acids. CDR1 is MNHNS, CDR2 SASEGT, per germline. The CDR3 DNA reads as TGTGCCAGCAGTGAACCCGGGACAGGGTACTACGAGCAGTACTTC. Translating gives CASSEPGTGYYEQYF.

This clone was seen only a few times. This sequence joins TRBV10-3 and TRBJ2-5; possibly TRBD1 for D (6 bases). Matching the DNA end better, TRBJ2-7 makes the J call doubtful. CDR3 length: 13 residues. The germline V gene encodes CDR1 ENHRY and CDR2 SYGVKD. DNA of the CDR3: TGTGCCATCAGCCGGACAGAGGCGGACGAGCAGTACTTC. Protein: CAISRTEADEQYF.

V gene TRBV6-5 combines with J gene TRBJ2-7; 8 bases are shared with TRBD1. V lost 4 bases to trimming and J lost 6 bases; unmatched junction nucleotides: 8. The CDR3 sequence is 14 residues long. Looked up from germline, CDR1 is MNHEY and CDR2 is SVGAGI. CDR3 sequence reads: CASSSGRGLGEQYF. In DNA form, the CDR3 reads TGTGCCAGCAGTTCTGGCAGGGGGCTTGGCGAGCAGTACTTC.

This clone has more than one count but fewer than ten. This chain joins TRBV2 and TRBJ2-1; TRBD2 matches 8 bases. J lost 6 bases, V lost 11 bases, and 3 bases had no gene match. CDR1 is SNHLY, CDR2 FYNNEI, per germline. CDR3 length: 11 amino acids. The CDR3 DNA follows: TGTGCCGGACTAGCCCCCAATGAGCAGTTCTTC. This translates into CAGLAPNEQFF. The full variable domain, with the rest looked up from reference TRBV2 and TRBJ2-1, is EPEVTQTPSHQVTQMGQEVILRCVPISNHLYFYWYRQILGQKVEFLVSFYNNEISEKSEIFDDQFSVERPDGSNFTLKIRSTKLEDSAMYFCAGLAPNEQFFGPGTRLTVL.

As regards this clone: A far larger clone is one base from this, pointing to a likely read error. The genes are TRBV28 and TRBJ1-2; D may be TRBD1 (5 bases). The CDR3 runs to 13 residues. The V and J ends lost 7 bases and 3 bases respectively, with 12 bases between them. Germline V CDR1 and CDR2: MDHEN, SYDVKM. The CDR3 sequence is CASNGGGYYGYTF. In DNA, the CDR3 is TGTGCCAGCAACGGGGGGGGTTACTATGGCTACACCTTC.

The J gene is TRBJ2-1, the V gene TRBV19; 8 bases map to TRBD1. Germline CDR1 LNHDA, CDR2 SQIVND (reference sequence). There are 15 residues in the CDR3. Trimming removed 3 bases from V and 3 bases from J; junction bases left unmatched: 4. The CDR3 nucleotides are TGTGCCAGTAGTATGGCCGGGACAGGCTACAATGAGCAGTTCTTC. Protein product: CASSMAGTGYNEQFF. Full variable domain (missing parts from reference TRBV19 and TRBJ2-1): DGGITQSPKYLFRKEGQNVTLSCEQNLNHDAMYWYRQDPGQGLRLIYYSQIVNDFQKGDIAEGYSVSREKKESFPLTVTSAQKNPTAFYLCASSMAGTGYNEQFFGPGTRLTVL.

This chain uses TRBV5-4 with TRBJ2-7; the match to TRBD2 covers 13 bases. This CDR3 is 15 amino acids long. V lost 4 bases and J lost 2; bases outside the gene matches: 3. Germline CDR1 reads SGHNT; CDR2 reads YYREEE (reference sequence). CDR3 sequence reads: CASSPGLAGAYEQYF. CDR3 nucleotide sequence: TGTGCCAGCAGCCCAGGACTAGCGGGAGCCTACGAGCAGTACTTC.

The J gene is TRBJ2-7, the V gene TRBV7-6; possibly TRBD2 for D (5 bases). Trimming cost V 2 bases and J 6 bases, with 8 bases left between them. The CDR3 runs to 12 residues. In germline, CDR1 is SGHVS, CDR2 FNYEAQ. CDR3 amino acids: CASSLSEGEQYF. CDR3 nucleotides: TGTGCCAGCAGCTTAAGCGAGGGCGAGCAGTACTTC.